Presented here are 16 T cell receptor beta chains from one specimen sequenced in a study of shared clonotypes between healthy human individuals (dated by TCRdb to 2018 to 2021). Receptors were amplified or captured by the immunoSEQ multiplex PCR assay. Sourced from immuneACCESS, this table was stored by TCRdb with only in-frame sequences that have V and J called. A share of the clones is absent; for the studies checked, an unresolved V gene accounts for under half, and the remainder has no known explanation. Across this sample there are fewer than 1.4 million clones, with approximately 80% seen only once. The ten largest clones take up 0.55% to 0.7% of the sample. The sample was memory CD4+ T cells from PBMCs. Read against the paper, the sample's cell subset or site label means: CD45RA-negative fraction. These receptors originate from a man between 18 and 35 years old in good health. Some clones in this sample may be carry-over from other donors' samples.

V is TRBV19 and J is TRBJ2-1; D unclear. CDR1 LNHDA and CDR2 SQIVND come from the germline V gene (reference sequence). Trimming pared 4 bases from V and 6 bases from J, leaving 7 bases between. The length of the CDR3 is 12 residues. The CDR3 DNA is TGTGCCAGTAGTAGCCGGGTCAATGAGCAGTTCTTC. Residues: CASSSRVNEQFF. Together with reference TRBV19 and TRBJ2-1, the CDR3 gives the full variable domain: DGGITQSPKYLFRKEGQNVTLSCEQNLNHDAMYWYRQDPGQGLRLIYYSQIVNDFQKGDIAEGYSVSREKKESFPLTVTSAQKNPTAFYLCASSSRVNEQFFGPGTRLTVL.

This clone was counted a few times. The V call is TRBV28, the J call TRBJ1-5, with a possible D match to TRBD1 (5 bases). This CDR3 is 15 amino acids long. Trimming removed 4 bases from V and 4 bases from J, with 14 bases in between. Germline CDR1 MDHEN, CDR2 SYDVKM. CDR3 DNA sequence: TGTGCCAGCAGTTCAGCGGGGCAGAGGAATCAGCCCCAGCATTTT. Translation gives CASSSAGQRNQPQHF.

The chain has TRBV6-5 and TRBJ2-3; D call uncertain. The CDR3 runs 14 residues. Germline CDR1 and CDR2: MNHEY and SVGAGI. V lost 5 bases and J 1 base, leaving 10 bases between the germline ends. The CDR3 sequence: CASSRVLGTDTQYF. In DNA, the CDR3 is TGTGCCAGCAGTCGAGTCCTGGGCACAGATACGCAGTATTTT.

V is TRBV27 and J is TRBJ1-5; a possible D gene is TRBD1 (5 bases). The length of the CDR3 is 13 residues. V was clipped by 9 bases and J by 5 bases, with 14 bases between them. Germline V gives CDR1 MNHEY, CDR2 SMNVEV (reference sequence). The CDR3 region is CASGGHPDQPQHF. CDR3 DNA sequence: TGTGCCAGTGGCGGACATCCAGATCAGCCCCAGCATTTT.

The chain links TRBV25-1 to TRBJ2-7; possible D gene TRBD2, 5 bases. Trimming removed 1 base at V and 2 bases at J, with 9 bases between. The germline V gene encodes CDR1 MGHDK and CDR2 SYGVNS. The CDR3 has 14 residues. The CDR3 DNA sequence: TGTGCCAGCAGTGAATCGGACTTGACCTACGAGCAGTACTTC. Encoded protein: CASSESDLTYEQYF.

The chain links TRBV27 to TRBJ2-7, with a possible D match to TRBD2 (5 bases). V gave up 6 bases and J gave up 7 bases, with 25 bases separating them. Germline values: CDR1 MNHEY, CDR2 SMNVEV (reference sequence). This CDR3 contains 16 residues. CDR3 sequence: CASRSDALGGGFEQYF. The CDR3 DNA is TGTGCCAGCAGGTCTGACGCCCTTGGAGGTGGGTTTGAGCAGTACTTC.

The rearrangement uses TRBV28 and TRBJ2-7, with D possibly matching TRBD1 (5 bases). Germline CDR1 is MDHEN and CDR2 is SYDVKM. V dropped 2 bases and J dropped 2 bases, with 10 bases sitting between them. This CDR3 is 14 amino acids long. The CDR3 nucleotides are TGTGCCAGCAGTTTAATCGGCAGGGCCTACGAGCAGTACTTC. Translation gives CASSLIGRAYEQYF.

The rearrangement joins TRBV30 to TRBJ1-1, with D perhaps TRBD1 (5 bases). Per the germline V gene, CDR1 is GTSNPN and CDR2 is SVGIG (reference sequence). The CDR3 is made up of 13 amino acids. Trimming took 5 bases from V and 10 from J, leaving 20 bases between them. In DNA, the CDR3 is TGTGCCTGGGGAAGAGGGGATCTGATTGGAGCTTTCTTT. It codes for CAWGRGDLIGAFF.

The chain carries TRBV5-4 and TRBJ2-5, with D perhaps matching TRBD2 (6 bases). Germline CDR1 reads SGHNT; CDR2 reads YYREEE (reference sequence). The CDR3 has 15 amino acids. Trimming removed 1 base at V and 0 bases at J, with 10 bases between. Here the CDR3 reads CASSLSGTYQETQYF. CDR3 bases: TGTGCCAGCAGCTTGTCGGGGACTTACCAAGAGACCCAGTACTTC.

This clone was found a few times. The V and J genes are TRBV7-2 and TRBJ1-2, with TRBD1 identical over 7 bases. CDR1 is SGHTA, CDR2 FQGNSA, per germline. The CDR3 contains 14 residues. The V and J ends lost 1 base and 7 bases, in that order; junction bases with no gene match: 6. CDR3 DNA: TGTGCCAGCAGCTTAGGGGGACAGTTGGGTGGCTACACCTTC. The encoded protein is CASSLGGQLGGYTF.

The chain employs TRBV6-6 and TRBJ2-1; 7 nucleotides match TRBD1. The CDR3 spans 16 residues. Germline V gene lookup returns CDR1 MNHNY and CDR2 SVGAGI (reference sequence). Unmatched junction bases numbered 11, after V lost 2 bases and J lost 7 bases. The CDR3 is CASSYEGQLGANEQFF. DNA of the CDR3: TGTGCCAGCAGTTACGAGGGACAGCTGGGGGCAAATGAGCAGTTCTTC.

This clone was recorded once. This chain links TRBV5-1 with TRBJ2-7, with D possibly TRBD1 on 5 matching bases. The V gene's germline CDR1 is SGHRS and CDR2 YFSETQ. The CDR3 is 14 residues long. Trimming stripped 4 bases from V and 0 bases from J, with 11 bases between. CDR3 nucleotides: TGCGCCAGCAGCCAAGCTACAGGCTCCTACGAGCAGTACTTC. Translated, it gives CASSQATGSYEQYF. Filled out from reference TRBV5-1 and TRBJ2-7, the complete variable domain reads KAGVTQTPRYLIKTRGQQVTLSCSPISGHRSVSWYQQTPGQGLQFLFEYFSETQRNKGNFPGRFSGRQFSNSRSEMNVSTLELGDSALYLCASSQATGSYEQYFGPGTRLTVT.

V is TRBV11-2 and J is TRBJ2-1, with D uncertain. V was trimmed by 1 base and J by 6 bases, leaving 7 bases between them. There are 13 residues in the CDR3. CDR1 SGHAT and CDR2 FQNNGV come from the germline V gene. The chain's CDR3 is CASSLVWSNEQFF. CDR3 bases: TGTGCCAGCAGCTTAGTCTGGAGCAATGAGCAGTTCTTC.

This clone occurred many times. Other nucleotide sequences in the sample specify the same CDR3. V gene TRBV28 combines with J gene TRBJ2-7; D unclear. Germline CDR1 and CDR2: MDHEN and SYDVKM. With 3 bases removed from V and 2 bases from J, the gap between germline ends came to 8 bases. The CDR3 totals 13 residues. The CDR3 sequence is CASSLSQTYEQYF. The CDR3 nucleotides are TGTGCCAGCAGTTTGTCACAGACCTACGAGCAGTACTTC.

The V call is TRBV7-9, the J call TRBJ2-7, with 7 positions matching TRBD1. Germline V gene lookup returns CDR1 SEHNR and CDR2 FQNEAQ (reference sequence). With V trimmed by 4 bases and J by 10 bases, 10 bases remained unmatched. The CDR3 is made up of 13 amino acids. The CDR3 DNA sequence: TGTGCCAGCAGCTCAGAGATCCGGGACAGACAGTACTTC. Amino acids: CASSSEIRDRQYF.

This clone was observed a handful of times. This chain uses TRBV7-2 with TRBJ2-5; 7 positions agree with TRBD1. CDR1 is SGHTA, CDR2 FQGNSA, per germline. J was trimmed by 2 bases and V by 5 bases; bases with no gene match: 8. This CDR3 is 15 amino acids long. The CDR3 bases are TGTGCCAGCAGCGCTACCCGGGACAGACAAGAGACCCAGTACTTC. This translates into CASSATRDRQETQYF. The full variable domain, in which reference TRBV7-2 and TRBJ2-5 provide the parts outside the CDR3, is GAGVSQSPSNKVTEKGKDVELRCDPISGHTALYWYRQSLGQGLEFLIYFQGNSAPDKSGLPSDRFSAERTGGSVSTLTIQRTQQEDSAVYLCASSATRDRQETQYFGPGTRLLVL.